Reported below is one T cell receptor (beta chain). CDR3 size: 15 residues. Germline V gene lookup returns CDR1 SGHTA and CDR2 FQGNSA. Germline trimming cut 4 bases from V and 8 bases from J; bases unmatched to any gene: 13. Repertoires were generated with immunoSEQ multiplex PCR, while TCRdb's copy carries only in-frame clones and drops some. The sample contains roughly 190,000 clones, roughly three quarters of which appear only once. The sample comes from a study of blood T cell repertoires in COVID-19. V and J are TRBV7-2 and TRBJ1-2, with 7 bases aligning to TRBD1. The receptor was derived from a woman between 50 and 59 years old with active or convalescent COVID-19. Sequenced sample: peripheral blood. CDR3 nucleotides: TGTGCCAGCAGCTCGACAGGGACACCGGCGGGAGGCTACACCTTC. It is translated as CASSSTGTPAGGYTF.